This T cell receptor (beta chain) appears in the sequencing data of a study of shared T cell receptors in the human thymus. Clones were sequenced by immunoSEQ multiplex PCR, and TCRdb holds only the in-frame ones, with some missing. The repertoire holds about 660,000 clones, with around nine tenths as singletons. CDR3 size: 16 residues. Germline V gene lookup returns CDR1 MDHEN and CDR2 SYDVKM. With 5 bases removed from V and 8 bases from J, the gap between germline ends came to 21 bases. These data were likewise used in another study, on human thymus T cells. Per that paper: Corrective cardiac surgery supplied the resected thymus tissue. Thymic and blood repertoires appeared to carry a bias in their V and J gene usage.

Sequenced input: thymocytes. The chain joins TRBV28 to TRBJ1-4; D is possibly TRBD1 (6 bases). The sequence was obtained from a boy under two years old with a congenital heart defect. This CDR3 reads CASSPSWEGGSEKLFF. The CDR3 region has the DNA TGTGCCAGCAGTCCCTCCTGGGAGGGGGGGAGCGAAAAACTGTTTTTT.